The clone carrying this T cell receptor (beta chain) appeared once. The antigen is unknown. In germline, CDR1 is SGHTA, CDR2 FQGNSA. The CDR3 runs 16 residues. V dropped 5 bases and J dropped 5; count of bases not matched to a gene: 11. This sample was taken from a study of T cells in narcolepsy. Overall study: Enrolled donors included narcolepsy type 1 or type 2 patients and healthy controls.

Produced via immunoSEQ multiplex PCR; TCRdb's table is partial and in-frame only. Seen here are about 30,000 clones, 80% to 85% observed once, and the top ten hold about 0.66%. Overall study results and limits: Blood of same and different patients, but not healthy controls, reportedly held recurring autoreactive clonotypes. In some patient and control memory CD4+ samples, autoreactive clones were absent. Same-patient CSF and blood CD4+ T cell clonotypes included HCRT-specific and TRIB2-specific autoreactive ones.

The specimen sequenced was memory (CD45RA-) CD4+ T cells from blood. This sequence was found in a human donor in good health. The V call is TRBV7-2, the J call TRBJ1-4; TRBD1 matches 7 bases. The CDR3 loop is CASSPHGTVVNEKLFF. CDR3 DNA sequence: TGTGCCAGCAGCCCACACGGGACAGTTGTCAATGAAAAACTGTTTTTT.